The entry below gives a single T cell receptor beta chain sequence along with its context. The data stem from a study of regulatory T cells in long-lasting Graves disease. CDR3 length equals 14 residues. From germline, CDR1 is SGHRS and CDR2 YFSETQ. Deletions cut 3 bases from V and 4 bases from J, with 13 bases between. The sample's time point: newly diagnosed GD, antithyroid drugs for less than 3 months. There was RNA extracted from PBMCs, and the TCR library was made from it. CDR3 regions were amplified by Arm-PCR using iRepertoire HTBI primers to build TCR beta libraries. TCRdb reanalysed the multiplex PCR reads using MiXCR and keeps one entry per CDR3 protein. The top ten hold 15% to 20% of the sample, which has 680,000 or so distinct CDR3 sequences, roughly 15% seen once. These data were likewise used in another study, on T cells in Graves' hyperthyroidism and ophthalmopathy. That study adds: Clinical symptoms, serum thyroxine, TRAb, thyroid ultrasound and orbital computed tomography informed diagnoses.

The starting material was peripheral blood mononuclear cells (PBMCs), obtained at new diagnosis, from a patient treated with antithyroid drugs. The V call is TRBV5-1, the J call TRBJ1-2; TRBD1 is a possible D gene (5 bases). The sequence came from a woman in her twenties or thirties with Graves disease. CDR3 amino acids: CASSSAGRAYGYTF. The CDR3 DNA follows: TGCGCCAGCAGCTCCGCAGGGAGGGCCTATGGCTACACCTTC.